The entry below describes one T cell receptor (beta chain). Assay used: immunoSEQ multiplex PCR; TCRdb lists only in-frame clones, some missing. The table shows roughly 130,000 clones, with under 95% occurring only once. V was shortened by 5 bases and J by 3 bases, with 11 bases between the two germline ends. CDR1 and CDR2 (germline): SQVTM, ANQGSEA. The CDR3 is made up of 13 amino acids. The data stem from a study of control samples from healthy donors and cancer patients. The rearrangement uses TRBV29-1 and TRBJ1-5; D is uncertain. The sequence was obtained from a young man in good health. The sequenced sample was blood. The CDR3 loop is CSVLGSPNQPQHF. Here the CDR3 DNA reads TGCAGCGTTTTGGGCAGCCCCAATCAGCCCCAGCATTTT.